One sample yielded the 10 T cell receptor beta chains listed below, sequenced in a study of shared clonotypes between healthy human individuals. TCRdb's copy holds only in-frame clones and misses some; the assay was immunoSEQ multiplex PCR. The sample lists some 2,100,000 clones, roughly 95% seen once, with 0.13% in the top ten. The sequenced material came from naive CD4+ T cells sorted from blood. As for subset: CD45RA+ positively selected. Every receptor here comes from a man aged 18 to 29 in good health.

The chain carries TRBV7-3 and TRBJ1-1, with D tentatively TRBD1 (5 bases). The CDR3 spans 14 residues. V shed 5 bases and J shed 5 bases, with 15 bases lying between them. The germline gives CDR1 SGHTA, CDR2 FQGTGA. This CDR3 reads CASSPNSGITEAFF. Here the CDR3 DNA reads TGTGCCAGCAGCCCGAATTCAGGGATTACTGAAGCTTTCTTT.

J is TRBJ1-5 and V is TRBV4-1; 7 bases line up with TRBD1. This CDR3 comprises 15 residues. Germline CDR1 reads MGHRA; CDR2 reads YSYEKL. V lost 4 bases, J lost 0 bases, and 3 bases stayed unmatched. Here the CDR3 DNA reads TGCGCCAGCAGCCCAGGGACAGTTAGCAATCAGCCCCAGCATTTT. Encoded protein: CASSPGTVSNQPQHF.

The chain employs TRBV2 and TRBJ2-3, with D possibly TRBD2 on 6 matching bases. The CDR3 is 15 amino acids. The germline CDR1 and CDR2 sequences are SNHLY and FYNNEI. V dropped 4 bases and J dropped 6 bases, with 17 bases sitting between them. CDR3 sequence (DNA): TGTGCCAGCAGTGTGGGCGGGGTGGGCGTGGATACGCAGTATTTT. Residues: CASSVGGVGVDTQYF.

This rearrangement joins TRBV11-3 to TRBJ2-3; 7 bases line up with TRBD2. The CDR3 has 16 amino acids. After removal of 5 bases from V and 2 bases from J, the junction contained 10 bases not matched to a gene. From germline, CDR1 is SGHNT and CDR2 YENEEA. CDR3 coding DNA: TGTGCCAGCAGCGGTCGGACTAGTTCCAACACAGATACGCAGTATTTT. This gives the protein CASSGRTSSNTDTQYF.

V and J are TRBV2 and TRBJ1-5; weak D call: TRBD1 (5 bases). Germline loops: CDR1 SNHLY, CDR2 FYNNEI. The CDR3 covers 13 residues. V was clipped by 10 bases and J by 9 bases, with 19 bases between them. This CDR3 is CATTALTGTPQHF. CDR3 nucleotide sequence: TGTGCCACCACAGCCTTAACTGGGACGCCCCAGCATTTT.

This clone has only one observation. This chain joins TRBV11-2 and TRBJ1-1; D is undetermined. CDR3 length: 14 amino acids. Germline CDR1 reads SGHAT; CDR2 reads FQNNGV. Trimming took 5 bases from V and 0 from J, leaving 10 bases between them. The CDR3: CASSPTSMNTEAFF. The CDR3 bases are TGTGCCAGCAGCCCAACCTCTATGAACACTGAAGCTTTCTTT.

The chain has TRBV13 and TRBJ1-2, with 11 positions matching TRBD1. Unmatched junction bases numbered 9, after V lost 2 bases and J lost 1 base. CDR3 length: 18 residues. CDR1 is PRHDT, CDR2 FYEKMQ, per germline (reference sequence). The CDR3 bases are TGTGCCAGCAGCTTACCCCCCGGACAGGGGGCGGATAACTATGGCTACACCTTC. Translation: CASSLPPGQGADNYGYTF.

This sequence joins TRBV7-9 and TRBJ1-3; 7 bases align to TRBD1. J gave up 4 bases and V 8 bases, and 5 bases lay outside the gene matches. Germline V gene data show CDR1 as SEHNR and CDR2 as FQNEAQ (reference sequence). This CDR3 region has 13 residues. The CDR3 is CASQEGAGNTIYF. The CDR3 coding sequence is TGTGCCAGCCAGGAGGGGGCGGGAAACACCATATATTTT.

The rearrangement uses TRBV11-2 and TRBJ2-1; 9 bases map to TRBD2. This CDR3 has 17 residues. Germline V gene sequence: CDR1 SGHAT, CDR2 FQNNGV. V was pared by 4 bases and J by 4 bases, with 11 bases of the junction left unmatched. This CDR3 is CASSSPGASGKYNEQFF. Written as DNA, the CDR3 is TGTGCCAGCAGCTCCCCTGGCGCTAGCGGGAAGTACAATGAGCAGTTCTTC. The full variable domain, completed using reference TRBV11-2 and TRBJ2-1, is EAGVAQSPRYKIIEKRQSVAFWCNPISGHATLYWYQQILGQGPKLLIQFQNNGVVDDSQLPKDRFSAERLKGVDSTLKIQPAKLEDSAVYLCASSSPGASGKYNEQFFGPGTRLTVL.

This clone was recorded once. The J gene is TRBJ2-3, the V gene TRBV5-1; either TRBD1 or TRBD2 may supply D (5 bases each). Looked up from germline, CDR1 is SGHRS and CDR2 is YFSETQ. Trimming shortened V by 6 bases and J by 9 bases, and 20 bases separated the two germline ends. The CDR3 has 14 amino acids. CDR3 sequence: CASKDGTVGWTQYF. Written as DNA, the CDR3 is TGCGCCAGCAAAGATGGGACGGTGGGGTGGACGCAGTATTTT.